The rows below give T cell receptor beta chains drawn from one sample of a study of vaccination effects on CD4 cells after COVID-19. Some clones are missing from TCRdb's copy, which holds only in-frame ones; the method was immunoSEQ multiplex PCR. The sample holds fewer than 40,000 clones, approximately 67% seen once. No antigen has been identified for these receptors. The sample was CD4+ T cells from PBMCs cultured without peptide, taken before COVID-19 vaccination. These receptors were taken from a human donor who received a COVID-19 vaccine. The CDR3 runs from the conserved cysteine through the conserved F or W. The D gene is left open where the match is weak. Clone size is not always given. Where it is, it says once, few, many or a class for expanded clones.

TRBJ2-7 TRBD2 17 TRBV4-1 NA TGCGCCAGCAGCCAGGTTAGCGGGAGGGCCCTGGGTCCCGAGCAGTACTTC CASSQVSGRALGPEQYF
TRBJ2-7 TRBD1 13 TRBV5-1 NA TGCGCCAGCAGCTCGGGACAGGATTACGAGCAGTACTTC CASSSGQDYEQYF
TRBJ2-2 TRBD2 17 TRBV3-1/TRBV3-2 few TGTGCCAGCAGCCAAGAATTCGCGGGAGGGGTCGCCGGGGAGCTGTTTTTT CASSQEFAGGVAGELFF
TRBJ1-3 TRBD1 17 TRBV7-9 few TGTGCCAGCAGCTTAAAATGGTCGACAGGGGACGGAAACACCATATATTTT CASSLKWSTGDGNTIYF
TRBJ2-7 NA 13 TRBV5-1 NA TGCGCCAGCAGCTTTTCTGGGACATTCGAGCAGTACTTC CASSFSGTFEQYF
TRBJ2-3 NA 13 TRBV6-4 once TGTGCCAGCAGTTCACTGGGTTCAGATACGCAGTATTTT CASSSLGSDTQYF
TRBJ1-1 NA 15 TRBV7-9 NA TGTGCCAGCAGCTTAGTTGTTTTGGGGAACACTGAAGCTTTCTTT CASSLVVLGNTEAFF
TRBJ2-6 NA 16 TRBV30 NA TGTGCCTGGAGTGTGTCTAGGGTTTCTGGGGCCAACGTCCTGACTTTC CAWSVSRVSGANVLTF
TRBJ2-3 NA 11 TRBV18 NA TGTGCCAGCTCAGAAGAAGATACGCAGTATTTT CASSEEDTQYF
TRBJ1-5 NA 13 TRBV7-8 few TGTGCCAGCAGCTTAGACCTCAATCAGCCCCAGCATTTT CASSLDLNQPQHF
TRBJ1-2 TRBD1 14 TRBV19 NA TGTGCCAGTAGGGAAGAAGGGGGCGCCTATGGCTACACCTTC CASREEGGAYGYTF
TRBJ1-3 NA 15 TRBV10-3 NA TGTGCCATCAGTGAGTCTTCGGAATTTGGAAACACCATATATTTT CAISESSEFGNTIYF
TRBJ2-7 NA 15 TRBV3-1/TRBV3-2 NA TGTGCCAGCAGCCAACTCGGGTTGGTTGATTACGAGCAGTACTTC CASSQLGLVDYEQYF
TRBJ1-5 NA 14 TRBV27 few TGTGCCAGCACTAGTGGGGGGGTAAATCAGCCCCAGCATTTT CASTSGGVNQPQHF
TRBJ2-2 TRBD2 16 TRBV3-1/TRBV3-2 NA TGTGCCAGCAGCCTAACTAGCGGGAGGTCGGCCGGGGAGCTGTTTTTT CASSLTSGRSAGELFF
TRBJ2-7 NA 14 TRBV3-1/TRBV3-2 NA TGTGCCAGCAGACCAAGCGGGCCCCTAGACGAGCAGTACTTC CASRPSGPLDEQYF
TRBJ1-2 NA 14 TRBV7-2 NA TGTGCCAGCAGCCCAGGCGGGAGTTCCTATGGCTACACCTTC CASSPGGSSYGYTF
TRBJ2-3 TRBD2 14 TRBV11-3 NA TGTGCCAGCAGCTGGGGGAGGGCCCAAGATACGCAGTATTTT CASSWGRAQDTQYF